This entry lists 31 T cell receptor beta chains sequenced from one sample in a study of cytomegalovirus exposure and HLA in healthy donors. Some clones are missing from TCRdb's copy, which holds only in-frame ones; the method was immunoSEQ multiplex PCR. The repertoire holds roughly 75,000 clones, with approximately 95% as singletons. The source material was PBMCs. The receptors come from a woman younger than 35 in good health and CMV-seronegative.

Written as DNA, the CDR3 is TGTGCCAGCAGTTTCGGGACAACGAACACTGAAGCTTTCTTT. Translated: CASSFGTTNTEAFF. The rearrangement uses TRBV6-5 and TRBJ1-1; D is perhaps TRBD1 (6 bases). The CDR3 consists of 14 residues. Trimming cost V 4 bases and J 1 base, with 10 bases left between them. Germline CDR1 reads MNHEY; CDR2 reads SVGAGI.

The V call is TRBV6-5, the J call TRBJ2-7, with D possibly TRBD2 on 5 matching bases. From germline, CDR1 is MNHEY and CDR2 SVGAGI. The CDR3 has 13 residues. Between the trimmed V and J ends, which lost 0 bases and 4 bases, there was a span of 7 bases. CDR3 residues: CASSYSGEYEQYF. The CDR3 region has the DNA TGTGCCAGCAGTTACTCTGGGGAGTACGAGCAGTACTTC.

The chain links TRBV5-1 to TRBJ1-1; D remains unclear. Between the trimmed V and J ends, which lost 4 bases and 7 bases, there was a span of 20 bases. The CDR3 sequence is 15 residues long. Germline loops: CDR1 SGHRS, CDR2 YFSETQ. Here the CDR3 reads CASSPEGTQPLEAFF. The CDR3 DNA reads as TGCGCCAGCAGCCCTGAGGGTACCCAACCCCTTGAAGCTTTCTTT.

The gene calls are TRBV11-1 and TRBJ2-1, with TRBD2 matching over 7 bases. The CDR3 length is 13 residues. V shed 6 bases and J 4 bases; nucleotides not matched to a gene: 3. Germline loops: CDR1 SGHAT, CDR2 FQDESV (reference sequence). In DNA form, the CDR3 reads TGTGCCAGCAGGGCCGGGGGGTACAATGAGCAGTTCTTC. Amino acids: CASRAGGYNEQFF.

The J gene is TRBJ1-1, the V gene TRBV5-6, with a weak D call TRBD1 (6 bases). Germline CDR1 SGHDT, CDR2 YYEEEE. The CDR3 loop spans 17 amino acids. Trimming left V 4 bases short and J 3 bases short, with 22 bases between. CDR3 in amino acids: CASSTLVRGRRDTEAFF. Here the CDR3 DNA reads TGTGCCAGCAGCACGCTGGTCAGGGGACGAAGGGACACTGAAGCTTTCTTT.

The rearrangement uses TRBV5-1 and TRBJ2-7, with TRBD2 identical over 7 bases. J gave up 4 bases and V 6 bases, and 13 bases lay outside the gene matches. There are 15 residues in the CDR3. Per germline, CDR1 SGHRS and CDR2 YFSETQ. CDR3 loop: CASNSLPGGTYEQYF. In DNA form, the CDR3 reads TGCGCCAGCAACTCACTCCCCGGGGGGACTTACGAGCAGTACTTC.

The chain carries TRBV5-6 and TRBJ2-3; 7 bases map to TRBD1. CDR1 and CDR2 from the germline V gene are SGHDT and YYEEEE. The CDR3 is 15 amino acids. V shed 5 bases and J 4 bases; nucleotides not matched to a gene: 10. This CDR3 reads CASRFLGQVSDTQYF. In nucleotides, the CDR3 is TGTGCCAGCAGATTCTTAGGACAGGTATCAGATACGCAGTATTTT.

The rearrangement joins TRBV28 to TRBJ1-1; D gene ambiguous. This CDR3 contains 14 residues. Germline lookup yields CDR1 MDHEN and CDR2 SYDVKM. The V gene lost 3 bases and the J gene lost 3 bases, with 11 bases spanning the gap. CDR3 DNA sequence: TGTGCCAGCAGTTTTTCCCTCGGGGACACTGAAGCTTTCTTT. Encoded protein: CASSFSLGDTEAFF.

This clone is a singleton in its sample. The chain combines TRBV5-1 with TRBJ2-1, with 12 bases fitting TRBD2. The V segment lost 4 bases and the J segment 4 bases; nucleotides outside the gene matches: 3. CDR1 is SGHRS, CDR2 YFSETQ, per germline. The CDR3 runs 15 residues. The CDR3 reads CASSGGLAGYNEQFF. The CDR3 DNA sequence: TGCGCCAGCAGCGGCGGACTAGCGGGATACAATGAGCAGTTCTTC.

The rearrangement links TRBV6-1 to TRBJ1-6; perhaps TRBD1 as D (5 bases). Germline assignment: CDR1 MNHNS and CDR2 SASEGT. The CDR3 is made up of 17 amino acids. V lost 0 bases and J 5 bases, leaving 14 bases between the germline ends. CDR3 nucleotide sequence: TGTGCCAGCAGTGAAGCATGGGGGGATAAAGATAATTCACCCCTCCACTTT. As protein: CASSEAWGDKDNSPLHF.

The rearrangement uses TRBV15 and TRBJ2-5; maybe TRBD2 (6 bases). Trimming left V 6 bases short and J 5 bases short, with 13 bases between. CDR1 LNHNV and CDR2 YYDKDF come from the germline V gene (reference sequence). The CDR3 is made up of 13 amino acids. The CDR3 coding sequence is TGTGCCACCAGAGACCCGGGAGTGGAGACCCAGTACTTC. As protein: CATRDPGVETQYF.

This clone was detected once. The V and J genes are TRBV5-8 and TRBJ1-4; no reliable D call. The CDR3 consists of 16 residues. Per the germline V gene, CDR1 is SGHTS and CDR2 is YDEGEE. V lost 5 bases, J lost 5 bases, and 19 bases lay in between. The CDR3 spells CASRSKTPIGNEKLFF. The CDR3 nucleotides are TGTGCCAGCAGATCAAAGACCCCGATCGGGAATGAAAAACTGTTTTTT.

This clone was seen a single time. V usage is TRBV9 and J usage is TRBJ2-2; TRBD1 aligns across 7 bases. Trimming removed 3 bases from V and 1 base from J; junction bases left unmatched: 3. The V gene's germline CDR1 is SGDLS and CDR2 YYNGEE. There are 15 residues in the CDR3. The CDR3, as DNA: TGTGCCAGCAGCGCGGGACAGATGAACACCGGGGAGCTGTTTTTT. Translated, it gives CASSAGQMNTGELFF.

CDR3 nucleotide sequence: TGTGCCAGCTCACCACCCGGCCCCGGGACAGGGGGTCATCAAGCTTTCTTT. Protein: CASSPPGPGTGGHQAFF. The chain links TRBV18 to TRBJ1-1; 11 bases align to TRBD1. Germline trimming cut 0 bases from V and 9 bases from J; bases unmatched to any gene: 12. Germline V gene data show CDR1 as KGHSH and CDR2 as LQKENI. The CDR3 is 17 amino acids.

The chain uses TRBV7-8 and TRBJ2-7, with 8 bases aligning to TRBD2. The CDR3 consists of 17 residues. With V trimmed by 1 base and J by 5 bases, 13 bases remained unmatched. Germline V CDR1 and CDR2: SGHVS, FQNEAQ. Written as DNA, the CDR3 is TGTGCCAGCAGCTTAGTAGGCGGGGGGAGCGGGGTTCACGAGCAGTACTTC. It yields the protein CASSLVGGGSGVHEQYF.

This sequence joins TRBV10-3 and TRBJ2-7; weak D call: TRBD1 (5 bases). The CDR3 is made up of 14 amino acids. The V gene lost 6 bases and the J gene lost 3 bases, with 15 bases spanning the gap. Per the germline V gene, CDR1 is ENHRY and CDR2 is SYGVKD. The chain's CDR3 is CAISPTDFIYEQYF. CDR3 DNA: TGTGCCATCAGCCCGACAGATTTCATCTACGAGCAGTACTTC.

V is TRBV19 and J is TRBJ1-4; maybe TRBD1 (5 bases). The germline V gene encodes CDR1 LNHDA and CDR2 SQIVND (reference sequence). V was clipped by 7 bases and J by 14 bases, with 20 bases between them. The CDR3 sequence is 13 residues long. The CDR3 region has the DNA TGTGCCAGTACCAGCAGGCGGGGCGTTAAGCTGTTTTTT. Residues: CASTSRRGVKLFF. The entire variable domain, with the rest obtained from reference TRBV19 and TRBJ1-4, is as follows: DGGITQSPKYLFRKEGQNVTLSCEQNLNHDAMYWYRQDPGQGLRLIYYSQIVNDFQKGDIAEGYSVSREKKESFPLTVTSAQKNPTAFYLCASTSRRGVKLFFGSGTQLSVL.

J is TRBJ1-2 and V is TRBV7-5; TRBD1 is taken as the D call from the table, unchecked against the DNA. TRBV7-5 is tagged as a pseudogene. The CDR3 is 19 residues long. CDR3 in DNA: TGTGCCAGAAGCTTTCGGGTCAGGGGGCGGTTCTCAGCTAACTATGGCTACACCTTC. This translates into CARSFRVRGRFSANYGYTF.

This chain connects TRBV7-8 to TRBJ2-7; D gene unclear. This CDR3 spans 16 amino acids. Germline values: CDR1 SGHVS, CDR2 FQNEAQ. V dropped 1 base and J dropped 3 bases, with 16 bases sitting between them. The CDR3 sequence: CASSLEAGQSSYEQYF. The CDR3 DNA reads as TGTGCCAGCAGCTTAGAGGCTGGGCAGTCCAGCTACGAGCAGTACTTC.

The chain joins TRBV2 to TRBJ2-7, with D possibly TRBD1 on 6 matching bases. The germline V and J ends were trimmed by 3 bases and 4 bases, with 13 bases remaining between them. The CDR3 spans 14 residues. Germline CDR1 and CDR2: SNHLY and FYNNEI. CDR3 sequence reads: CASSDVHRDYEQYF. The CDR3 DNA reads TGTGCCAGCAGTGACGTTCACAGGGATTACGAGCAGTACTTC.

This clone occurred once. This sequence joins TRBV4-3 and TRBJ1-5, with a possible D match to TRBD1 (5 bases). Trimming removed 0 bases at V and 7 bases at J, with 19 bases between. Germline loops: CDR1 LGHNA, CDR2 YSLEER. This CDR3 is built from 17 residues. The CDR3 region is CASSQDRATAQGQPQHF. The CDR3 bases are TGCGCCAGCAGCCAAGATCGGGCAACTGCCCAGGGCCAGCCCCAGCATTTT.

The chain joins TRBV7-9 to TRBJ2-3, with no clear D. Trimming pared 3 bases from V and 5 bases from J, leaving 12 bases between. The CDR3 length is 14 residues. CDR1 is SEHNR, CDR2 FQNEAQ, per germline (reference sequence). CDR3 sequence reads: CASSFRQELDTQYF. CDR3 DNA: TGTGCCAGCAGCTTTCGTCAGGAATTAGATACGCAGTATTTT.

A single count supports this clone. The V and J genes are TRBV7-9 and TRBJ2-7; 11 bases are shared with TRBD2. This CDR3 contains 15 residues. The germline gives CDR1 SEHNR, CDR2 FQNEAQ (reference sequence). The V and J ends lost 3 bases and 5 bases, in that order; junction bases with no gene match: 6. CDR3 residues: CASSFTSGSFDEQYF. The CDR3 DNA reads TGTGCCAGCAGCTTTACTAGCGGGAGTTTCGACGAGCAGTACTTC.

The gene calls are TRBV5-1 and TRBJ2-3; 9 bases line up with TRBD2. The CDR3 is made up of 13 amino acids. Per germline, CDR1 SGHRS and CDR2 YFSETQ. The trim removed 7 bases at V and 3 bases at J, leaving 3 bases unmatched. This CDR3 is CASLGLATDTQYF. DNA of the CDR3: TGCGCCAGCTTGGGACTAGCTACAGATACGCAGTATTTT. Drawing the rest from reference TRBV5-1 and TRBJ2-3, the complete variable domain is KAGVTQTPRYLIKTRGQQVTLSCSPISGHRSVSWYQQTPGQGLQFLFEYFSETQRNKGNFPGRFSGRQFSNSRSEMNVSTLELGDSALYLCASLGLATDTQYFGPGTRLTVL.

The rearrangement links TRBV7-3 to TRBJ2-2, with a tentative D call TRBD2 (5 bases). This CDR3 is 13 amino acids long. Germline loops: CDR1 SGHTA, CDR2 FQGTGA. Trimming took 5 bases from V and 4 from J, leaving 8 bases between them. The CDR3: CASSPLATGELFF. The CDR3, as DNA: TGTGCCAGCAGCCCGCTAGCCACCGGGGAGCTGTTTTTT.

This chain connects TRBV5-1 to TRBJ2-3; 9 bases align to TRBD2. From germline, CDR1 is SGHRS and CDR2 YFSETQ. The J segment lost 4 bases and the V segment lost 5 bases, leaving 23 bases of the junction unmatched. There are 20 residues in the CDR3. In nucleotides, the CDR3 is TGCGCCAGCAGATCCCCTCTACGGATTCCTAGCGGGGTAACTTCAGATACGCAGTATTTT. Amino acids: CASRSPLRIPSGVTSDTQYF.

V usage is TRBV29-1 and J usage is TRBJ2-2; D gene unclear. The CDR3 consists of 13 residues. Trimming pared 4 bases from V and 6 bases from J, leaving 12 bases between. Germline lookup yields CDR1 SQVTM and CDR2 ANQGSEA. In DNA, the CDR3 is TGCAGCGTTGTTTCGGTTTATGCCGGGGAGCTGTTTTTT. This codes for CSVVSVYAGELFF.

The CDR3 spells CATSRDPTSSLDTQYF. For the CDR3, the DNA is TGTGCCACCAGCAGAGATCCAACTAGCAGCCTGGATACGCAGTATTTT. V gene TRBV15 combines with J gene TRBJ2-3; possibly TRBD2 for D (6 bases). This CDR3 is 16 amino acids long. V was shortened by 0 bases and J by 6 bases, with 16 bases between the two germline ends. The germline V gene has CDR1 LNHNV and CDR2 YYDKDF (reference sequence).

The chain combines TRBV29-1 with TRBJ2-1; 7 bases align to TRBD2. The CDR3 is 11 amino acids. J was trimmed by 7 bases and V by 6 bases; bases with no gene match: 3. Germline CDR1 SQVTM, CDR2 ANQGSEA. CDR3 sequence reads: CSVGGGNEQFF. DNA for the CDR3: TGCAGCGTGGGGGGAGGGAATGAGCAGTTCTTC.

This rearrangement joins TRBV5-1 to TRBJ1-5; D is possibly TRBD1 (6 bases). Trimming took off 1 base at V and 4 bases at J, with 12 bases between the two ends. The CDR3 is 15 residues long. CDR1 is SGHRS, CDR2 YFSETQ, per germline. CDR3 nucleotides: TGCGCCAGCAGCTTGCTGGGGGCGCCGAATCAGCCCCAGCATTTT. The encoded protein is CASSLLGAPNQPQHF.

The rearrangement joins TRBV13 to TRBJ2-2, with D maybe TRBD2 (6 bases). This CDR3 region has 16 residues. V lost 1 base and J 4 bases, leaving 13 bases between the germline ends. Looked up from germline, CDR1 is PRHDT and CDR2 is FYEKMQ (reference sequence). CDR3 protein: CASSLVLLGGTGELFF. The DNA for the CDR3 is TGTGCCAGCAGCTTAGTGCTCCTGGGGGGCACCGGGGAGCTGTTTTTT.